The next 20 T cell receptor beta chains were all read from a single sample in a study of blood T cell repertoires in COVID-19. Method: immunoSEQ multiplex PCR; TCRdb's copy keeps in-frame clones and lacks some. The data contain fewer than 250,000 clones, 83% of them seen just once; the ten biggest clones take up around 5.5%. Sequenced material: peripheral blood. The origin of the receptors is a human donor in a cohort sampled during active COVID-19.

V gene TRBV21-1 combines with J gene TRBJ2-7; TRBD1 reflects the table's D call only, with no check against the DNA. TRBV21-1 is a pseudogene segment. This CDR3 has 14 residues. The CDR3 DNA follows: TGTGCCAGCAGCAGCCGGACAGGGTCCTACGAGCAGTACTTC. This translates into CASSSRTGSYEQYF.

V is TRBV6-5 and J is TRBJ2-7; D is unresolved. This CDR3 contains 13 residues. V lost 2 bases and J 5 bases, leaving 10 bases between the germline ends. Germline V gives CDR1 MNHEY, CDR2 SVGAGI. The CDR3 DNA sequence: TGTGCCAGCAGTTACCGGAGACGAGACGAGCAGTACTTC. This translates into CASSYRRRDEQYF.

J is TRBJ2-3 and V is TRBV2, with a weak D call TRBD1 (6 bases). Trimming cost V 4 bases and J 0 bases, with 14 bases left between them. Germline V CDR1 and CDR2: SNHLY, FYNNEI. The CDR3 sequence is 16 residues long. Here the CDR3 reads CASSGRTATSTDTQYF. CDR3 DNA sequence: TGTGCCAGCAGTGGGCGGACAGCTACTAGCACAGATACGCAGTATTTT.

The rearrangement joins TRBV9 to TRBJ1-4, with D tentatively TRBD1 (6 bases). The CDR3 consists of 14 residues. With 0 bases removed from V and 10 bases from J, the gap between germline ends came to 13 bases. From germline, CDR1 is SGDLS and CDR2 YYNGEE. The CDR3, as DNA: TGTGCCAGCAGCGTAGAGAGGAGAGGGGGAAAACTGTTTTTT. Its translation: CASSVERRGGKLFF.

This chain links TRBV10-3 with TRBJ2-3; D is possibly TRBD2 (6 bases). V was pared by 10 bases and J by 2 bases, with 25 bases between. Germline V CDR1 and CDR2: ENHRY, SYGVKD. The CDR3 totals 17 residues. CDR3 DNA: TGTGCCACCGGGCCCGACAGATTGGAGGGATACACAGATACGCAGTATTTT. Translated: CATGPDRLEGYTDTQYF.

The chain has TRBV11-2 and TRBJ2-2; 9 bases are a match to TRBD2. Per the germline V gene, CDR1 is SGHAT and CDR2 is FQNNGV. Trimming removed 5 bases from V and 2 bases from J; junction bases left unmatched: 3. This CDR3 comprises 15 residues. DNA for the CDR3: TGTGCCAGCAGCGGACTAGCGATAAACACCGGGGAGCTGTTTTTT. Its protein product is CASSGLAINTGELFF. Supplemented by reference TRBV11-2 and TRBJ2-2, the full variable domain reads EAGVAQSPRYKIIEKRQSVAFWCNPISGHATLYWYQQILGQGPKLLIQFQNNGVVDDSQLPKDRFSAERLKGVDSTLKIQPAKLEDSAVYLCASSGLAINTGELFFGEGSRLTVL.

This chain uses TRBV27 with TRBJ1-5; 7 bases fit TRBD1. The CDR3 length is 14 residues. V lost 5 bases to trimming and J lost 7 bases; unmatched junction nucleotides: 8. Germline V gene sequence: CDR1 MNHEY, CDR2 SMNVEV (reference sequence). The CDR3 coding sequence is TGTGCCAGCAGTAAATTACAGGGGAGCCAGCCCCAGCATTTT. It yields the protein CASSKLQGSQPQHF.

This clone came up once. The chain employs TRBV2 and TRBJ2-2; tentative D call: TRBD1 (6 bases). CDR1 and CDR2 from the germline V gene are SNHLY and FYNNEI. CDR3 size: 13 residues. V was cut by 6 bases and J by 6 bases, with 11 bases left in between. The CDR3, as DNA: TGTGCCAGCAGAATACAGGGAGCCGGGGAGCTGTTTTTT. It yields the protein CASRIQGAGELFF.

This clone was recorded many times. The gene calls are TRBV19 and TRBJ1-5; maybe TRBD1 (6 bases). Per germline, CDR1 LNHDA and CDR2 SQIVND (reference sequence). This CDR3 is 16 amino acids long. With 3 bases removed from V and 0 bases from J, the gap between germline ends came to 12 bases. The CDR3 spells CASSIASRGSNQPQHF. CDR3 nucleotides: TGTGCCAGTAGTATCGCATCCAGGGGTAGCAATCAGCCCCAGCATTTT.

The J gene is TRBJ2-3, the V gene TRBV3-1 (or the pseudogene TRBV3-2), with 9 positions matching TRBD2. CDR3 length equals 17 residues. The junction had 14 bases not matched to a gene; V was cut back by 4 bases and J by 6 bases. CDR1 is LGHDT, CDR2 YNNKEL, per germline (reference sequence). The CDR3 bases are TGTGCCAGCAGCCCCCAAGGAGCGGGGGGCCCGGCGGATACGCAGTATTTT. Translation gives CASSPQGAGGPADTQYF.

This sequence joins TRBV5-1 and TRBJ1-1, with 7 bases lining up with TRBD1. Germline V gene lookup returns CDR1 SGHRS and CDR2 YFSETQ. This CDR3 contains 13 residues. V shed 8 bases and J 2 bases; nucleotides not matched to a gene: 6. CDR3 residues: CASLGQTNTEAFF. The DNA of the CDR3 is TGCGCCAGTTTGGGACAGACCAACACTGAAGCTTTCTTT.

The sample holds many counts of this clone. CDR3 nucleotides: TGTGCCAGCAGCTTAGTTCATCTAGCGGGAGGGCGGAATGAGCAGTTCTTC. Protein product: CASSLVHLAGGRNEQFF. The rearrangement joins TRBV13 to TRBJ2-1; TRBD2 aligns across 12 bases. The CDR3 extends over 17 amino acids. The trim removed 1 base at V and 7 bases at J, leaving 8 bases unmatched. Germline CDR1 is PRHDT and CDR2 is FYEKMQ (reference sequence).

In DNA, the CDR3 is TGTGCCAGCAGCCGAAGGACGGGGGGACGAGGCGAAAAACTGTTTTTT. Its protein is CASSRRTGGRGEKLFF. The J gene is TRBJ1-4, the V gene TRBV3-1 (or the pseudogene TRBV3-2); D is possibly TRBD1 (5 bases). The CDR3 runs to 16 residues. V lost 4 bases, J lost 8 bases, and 20 bases lay in between. Germline lookup yields CDR1 LGHDT and CDR2 YNNKEL (reference sequence).

This clone was seen a handful of times. The V gene is TRBV28, the J gene TRBJ2-7; 8 bases align to TRBD2. Germline V lookup: CDR1 MDHEN, CDR2 SYDVKM. The CDR3 spans 16 residues. Losses at the gene ends were 4 bases for V and 2 bases for J; bases not matched to a gene: 10. CDR3 residues: CASSSSGGTGTYEQYF. The CDR3 region has the DNA TGTGCCAGCAGTTCCTCGGGGGGGACGGGTACCTACGAGCAGTACTTC.

As concerns this clone: Germline and junction disagree at one end, which may indicate a read error. The chain joins TRBV5-1 to TRBJ2-7; TRBD2 is a possible D gene (6 bases). Germline V gene data show CDR1 as SGHRS and CDR2 as YFSETQ. This CDR3 comprises 12 residues. This chain's CDR3 is CPSGDPRGEQYF. The CDR3 region has the DNA TGTCCCAGTGGGGACCCCCGGGGGGAGCAGTACTTC.

The chain employs TRBV7-2 and TRBJ2-7; the match to TRBD2 covers 10 bases. J gave up 2 bases and V 3 bases, and 7 bases lay outside the gene matches. The CDR3 has 16 residues. The germline V gene has CDR1 SGHTA and CDR2 FQGNSA. CDR3 bases: TGTGCCAGCAGCTTCGGTCTGAGCGGGAGGGCCTACGAGCAGTACTTC. Its protein is CASSFGLSGRAYEQYF.

V is TRBV11-2 and J is TRBJ2-7, with D possibly TRBD1 on 5 matching bases. V lost 5 bases and J 4 bases, leaving 9 bases between the germline ends. The CDR3 is 12 residues long. Germline-derived CDR1 and CDR2 are SGHAT and FQNNGV. The CDR3 loop reads CASSIRDYEQYF. The CDR3 nucleotides read TGTGCCAGCAGCATCAGGGATTACGAGCAGTACTTC.

V and J are TRBV7-9 and TRBJ2-3; the match to TRBD2 covers 13 bases. Germline values: CDR1 SEHNR, CDR2 FQNEAQ (reference sequence). V shed 5 bases, J shed 0 bases, and the junction held 8 bases outside the gene matches. This CDR3 has 18 residues. The CDR3 coding sequence is TGTGCCAGCAGCAAAGGGACTAGCGGGGATTCTAGCACAGATACGCAGTATTTT. This gives the protein CASSKGTSGDSSTDTQYF.

The rearrangement uses TRBV3-1 (or the pseudogene TRBV3-2) and TRBJ1-2; D might be TRBD1 (5 bases). The CDR3 totals 12 residues. The germline gives CDR1 LGHDT, CDR2 YNNKEL (reference sequence). The V gene lost 3 bases and the J gene lost 8 bases, with 10 bases spanning the gap. The CDR3 loop is CASSQLRGGYTF. CDR3 nucleotides: TGTGCCAGCAGCCAGTTAAGGGGCGGCTACACCTTC.

This clone is medium-sized in the sample. The genes are TRBV5-4 and TRBJ1-1; no clear D. V dropped 2 bases and J dropped 4 bases, with 12 bases sitting between them. The CDR3 is made up of 14 amino acids. Germline V gene lookup returns CDR1 SGHNT and CDR2 YYREEE (reference sequence). The CDR3 region has the DNA TGTGCCAGCAGCTTAAACCCGTGGGCCACTGAAGCTTTCTTT. This translates into CASSLNPWATEAFF.